This T cell receptor (beta chain) was sequenced in a study of cytomegalovirus exposure and HLA in healthy donors. Overall study: Earlier, 150 million to 200 million T cells were analyzed, and around 100 million unique TCR beta sequences were found among them. Whole-study findings and limits: Associated with cytomegalovirus, according to the listing, were fewer than 200 TCR beta chains.

A multiplex PCR was run with 60 Vbeta primers and 13 Jbeta primers. The repertoire was sequenced with immunoSEQ multiplex PCR; TCRdb's copy has only in-frame clones and lacks some. This sample has fewer than 100,000 clones, with roughly two thirds found just once. This clone was counted a few times. Its antigen remains unknown. The CDR3 covers 17 residues. Germline V gene sequence: CDR1 SGHNT, CDR2 YYREEE (reference sequence). The germline V and J ends were trimmed by 4 bases and 5 bases, with 23 bases remaining between them. Specimen: PBMCs. V usage is TRBV5-4 and J usage is TRBJ2-3, with D perhaps TRBD2 (6 bases). The source of this sequence is a female donor in good health and CMV-seronegative. CDR3 residues: CASSNPGPRGLGDTQYF. The CDR3 nucleotides are TGTGCCAGCAGCAACCCCGGACCGCGGGGTTTGGGAGATACGCAGTATTTT.